The entry below gives a single T cell receptor beta chain sequence along with its context. PCR used 60 Vbeta primers and 13 Jbeta primers. Data came from immunoSEQ multiplex PCR; TCRdb stores just in-frame clones and leaves some out. Among around 110,000 clones listed, about 79% were seen once. The CDR3 runs to 14 residues. In germline, CDR1 is SGHRS, CDR2 YFSETQ. Trimming removed 4 bases from V and 1 base from J; junction bases left unmatched: 2. This sample was included in a study of cytomegalovirus exposure and HLA in healthy donors. The chain links TRBV5-1 to TRBJ1-5; 7 positions agree with TRBD1. Sequencing used PBMCs. The sequence derives from a man aged 30 to 39 in good health and CMV-seropositive. CDR3: CASSPGQSNQPQHF. The CDR3 DNA follows: TGCGCCAGCAGCCCGGGACAGAGCAATCAGCCCCAGCATTTT.